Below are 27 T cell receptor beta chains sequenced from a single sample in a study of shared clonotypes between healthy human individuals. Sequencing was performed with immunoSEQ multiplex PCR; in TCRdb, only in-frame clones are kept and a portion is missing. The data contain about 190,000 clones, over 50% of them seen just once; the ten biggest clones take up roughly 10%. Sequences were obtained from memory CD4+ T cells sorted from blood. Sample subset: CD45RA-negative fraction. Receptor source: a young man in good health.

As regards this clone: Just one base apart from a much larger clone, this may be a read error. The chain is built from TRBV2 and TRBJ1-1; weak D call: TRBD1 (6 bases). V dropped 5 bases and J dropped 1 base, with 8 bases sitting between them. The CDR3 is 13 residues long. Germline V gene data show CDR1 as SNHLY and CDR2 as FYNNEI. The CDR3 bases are TGTGCCAGCAGTAAACAGGGGAACACTGAAGCTTTCTTT. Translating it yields CASSKQGNTEAFF.

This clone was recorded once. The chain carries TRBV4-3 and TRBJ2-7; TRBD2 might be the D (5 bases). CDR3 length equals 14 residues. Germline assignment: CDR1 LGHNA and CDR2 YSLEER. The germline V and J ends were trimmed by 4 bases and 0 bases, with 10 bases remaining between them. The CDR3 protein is CASSPRGSSYEQYF. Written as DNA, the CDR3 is TGCGCCAGCAGCCCCAGAGGGAGCTCCTACGAGCAGTACTTC.

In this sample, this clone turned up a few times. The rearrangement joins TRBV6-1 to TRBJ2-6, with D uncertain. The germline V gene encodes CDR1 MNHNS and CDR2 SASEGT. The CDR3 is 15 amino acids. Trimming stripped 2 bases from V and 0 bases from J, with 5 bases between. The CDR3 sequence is CASSEHRSGANVLTF. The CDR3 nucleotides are TGTGCCAGCAGTGAACACCGCTCTGGGGCCAACGTCCTGACTTTC.

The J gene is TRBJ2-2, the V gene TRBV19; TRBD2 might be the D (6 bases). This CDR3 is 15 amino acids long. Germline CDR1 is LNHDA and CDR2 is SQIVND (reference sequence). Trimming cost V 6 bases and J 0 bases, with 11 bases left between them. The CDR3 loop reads CASRWVAANTGELFF. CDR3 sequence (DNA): TGTGCCAGTAGATGGGTAGCGGCGAACACCGGGGAGCTGTTTTTT.

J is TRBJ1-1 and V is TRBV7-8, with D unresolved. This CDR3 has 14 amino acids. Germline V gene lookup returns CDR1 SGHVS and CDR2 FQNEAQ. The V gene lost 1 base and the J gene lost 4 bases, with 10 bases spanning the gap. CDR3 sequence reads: CASSLVSRTTEAFF. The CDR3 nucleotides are TGTGCCAGCAGCTTAGTTTCCCGAACCACTGAAGCTTTCTTT.

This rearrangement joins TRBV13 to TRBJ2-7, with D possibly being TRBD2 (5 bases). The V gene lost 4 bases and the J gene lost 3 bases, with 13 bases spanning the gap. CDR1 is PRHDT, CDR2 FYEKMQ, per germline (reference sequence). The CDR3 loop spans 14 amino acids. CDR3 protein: CASSYGPAGYEQYF. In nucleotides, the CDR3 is TGTGCCAGCAGCTATGGTCCCGCGGGCTACGAGCAGTACTTC.

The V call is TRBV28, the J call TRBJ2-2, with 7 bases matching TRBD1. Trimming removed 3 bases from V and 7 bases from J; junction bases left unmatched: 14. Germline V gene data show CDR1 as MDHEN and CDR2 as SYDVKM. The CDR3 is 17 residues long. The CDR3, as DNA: TGTGCCAGCAGTTTCCCTCTAGGGGGCTCGTTTGGCGGGGAGCTGTTTTTT. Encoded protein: CASSFPLGGSFGGELFF.

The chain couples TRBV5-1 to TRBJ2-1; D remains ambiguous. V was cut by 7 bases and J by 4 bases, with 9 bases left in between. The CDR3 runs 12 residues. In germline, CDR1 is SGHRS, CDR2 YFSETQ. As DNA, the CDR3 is TGCGCCAGCCAATTAAATTACAATGAGCAGTTCTTC. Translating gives CASQLNYNEQFF. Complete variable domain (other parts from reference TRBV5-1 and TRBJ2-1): KAGVTQTPRYLIKTRGQQVTLSCSPISGHRSVSWYQQTPGQGLQFLFEYFSETQRNKGNFPGRFSGRQFSNSRSEMNVSTLELGDSALYLCASQLNYNEQFFGPGTRLTVL.

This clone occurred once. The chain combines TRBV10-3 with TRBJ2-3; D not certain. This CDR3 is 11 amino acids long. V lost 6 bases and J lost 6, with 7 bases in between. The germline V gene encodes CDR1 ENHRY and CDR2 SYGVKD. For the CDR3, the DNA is TGTGCCATCAGGGTAGGTGATACGCAGTATTTT. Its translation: CAIRVGDTQYF.

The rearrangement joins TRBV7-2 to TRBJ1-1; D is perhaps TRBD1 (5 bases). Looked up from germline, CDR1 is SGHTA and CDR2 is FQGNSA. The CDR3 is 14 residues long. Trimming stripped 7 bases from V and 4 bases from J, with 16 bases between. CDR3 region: CASNTGPTTTEAFF. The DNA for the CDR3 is TGTGCCAGCAACACAGGACCGACCACCACTGAAGCTTTCTTT.

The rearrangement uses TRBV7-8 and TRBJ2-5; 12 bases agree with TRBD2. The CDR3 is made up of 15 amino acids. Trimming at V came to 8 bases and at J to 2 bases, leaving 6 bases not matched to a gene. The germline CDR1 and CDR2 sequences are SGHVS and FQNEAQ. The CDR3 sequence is CASGTSGRIQETQYF. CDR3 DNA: TGTGCCAGCGGAACTAGCGGGAGGATACAAGAGACCCAGTACTTC. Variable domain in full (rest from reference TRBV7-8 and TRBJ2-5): GAGVSQSPRYKVAKRGQDVALRCDPISGHVSLFWYQQALGQGPEFLTYFQNEAQLDKSGLPSDRFFAERPEGSVSTLKIQRTQQEDSAVYLCASGTSGRIQETQYFGPGTRLLVL.

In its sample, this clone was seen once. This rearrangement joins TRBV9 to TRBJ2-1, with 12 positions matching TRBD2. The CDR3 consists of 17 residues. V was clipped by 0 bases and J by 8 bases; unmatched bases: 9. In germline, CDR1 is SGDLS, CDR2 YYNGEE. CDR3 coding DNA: TGTGCCAGCAGCGTAGACCTAGCGGGAGGGCTCAACGATGAGCAGTTCTTC. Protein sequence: CASSVDLAGGLNDEQFF.

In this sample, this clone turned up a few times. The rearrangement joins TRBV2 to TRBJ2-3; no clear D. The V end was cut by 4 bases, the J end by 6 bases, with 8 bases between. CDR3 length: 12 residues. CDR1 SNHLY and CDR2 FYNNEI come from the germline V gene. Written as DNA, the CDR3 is TGTGCCAGCAGTGTTCTAGAGGATACGCAGTATTTT. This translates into CASSVLEDTQYF. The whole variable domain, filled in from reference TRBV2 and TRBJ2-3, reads EPEVTQTPSHQVTQMGQEVILRCVPISNHLYFYWYRQILGQKVEFLVSFYNNEISEKSEIFDDQFSVERPDGSNFTLKIRSTKLEDSAMYFCASSVLEDTQYFGPGTRLTVL.

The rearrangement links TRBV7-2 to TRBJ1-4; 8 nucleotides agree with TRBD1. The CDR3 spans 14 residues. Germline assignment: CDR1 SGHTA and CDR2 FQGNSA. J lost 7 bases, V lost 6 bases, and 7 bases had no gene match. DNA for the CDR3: TGTGCCAGCAGGAAGGGGACAGGTGGTGAAAAACTGTTTTTT. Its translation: CASRKGTGGEKLFF.

CDR3 nucleotide sequence: TGTGCCAGCAGCGTAGCTCGGTCCGAATACAATGAGCAGTTCTTC. It is translated as CASSVARSEYNEQFF. The chain uses TRBV9 and TRBJ2-1; D is ambiguous. CDR1 and CDR2 from the germline V gene are SGDLS and YYNGEE. The V and J ends lost 0 bases and 4 bases respectively, with 11 bases between them. This CDR3 comprises 15 residues.

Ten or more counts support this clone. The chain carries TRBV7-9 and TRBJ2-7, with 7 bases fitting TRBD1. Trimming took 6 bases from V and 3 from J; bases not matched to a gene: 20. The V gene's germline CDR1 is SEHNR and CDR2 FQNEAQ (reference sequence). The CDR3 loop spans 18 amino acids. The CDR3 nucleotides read TGTGCCAGCAGTCCCCTAGGGGCGACAGGGCGAGAGGACTACGAGCAGTACTTC. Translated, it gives CASSPLGATGREDYEQYF. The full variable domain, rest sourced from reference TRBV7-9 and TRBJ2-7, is DTGVSQNPRHKITKRGQNVTFRCDPISEHNRLYWYRQTLGQGPEFLTYFQNEAQLEKSRLLSDRFSAERPKGSFSTLEIQRTEQGDSAMYLCASSPLGATGREDYEQYFGPGTRLTVT.

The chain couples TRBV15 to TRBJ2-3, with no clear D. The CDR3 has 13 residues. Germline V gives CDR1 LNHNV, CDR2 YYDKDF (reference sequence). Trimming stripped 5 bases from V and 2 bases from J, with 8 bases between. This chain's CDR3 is CATSLSPTDTQYF. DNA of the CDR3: TGTGCCACCAGCCTTTCACCCACAGATACGCAGTATTTT.

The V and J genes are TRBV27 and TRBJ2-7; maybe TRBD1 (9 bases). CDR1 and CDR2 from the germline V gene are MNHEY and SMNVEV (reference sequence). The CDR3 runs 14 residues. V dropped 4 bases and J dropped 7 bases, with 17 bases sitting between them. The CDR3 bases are TGTGCCAGCAGTTGGGGACAGGGCGGGGGGGAGCAGTACTTC. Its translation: CASSWGQGGGEQYF.

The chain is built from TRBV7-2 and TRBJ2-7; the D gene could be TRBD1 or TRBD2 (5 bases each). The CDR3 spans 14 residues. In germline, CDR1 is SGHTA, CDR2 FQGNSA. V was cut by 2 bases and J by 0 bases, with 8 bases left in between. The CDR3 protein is CASSLWGSSYEQYF. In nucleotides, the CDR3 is TGTGCCAGCAGCTTATGGGGGAGCTCCTACGAGCAGTACTTC. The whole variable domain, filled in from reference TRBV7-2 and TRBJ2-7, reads GAGVSQSPSNKVTEKGKDVELRCDPISGHTALYWYRQSLGQGLEFLIYFQGNSAPDKSGLPSDRFSAERTGGSVSTLTIQRTQQEDSAVYLCASSLWGSSYEQYFGPGTRLTVT.

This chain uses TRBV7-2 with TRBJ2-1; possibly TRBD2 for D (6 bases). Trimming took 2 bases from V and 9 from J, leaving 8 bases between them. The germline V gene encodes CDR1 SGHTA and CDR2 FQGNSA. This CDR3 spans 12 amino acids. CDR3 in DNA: TGTGCCAGCAGCTTAATCGGGGGTGAGCAGTTCTTC. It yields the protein CASSLIGGEQFF.

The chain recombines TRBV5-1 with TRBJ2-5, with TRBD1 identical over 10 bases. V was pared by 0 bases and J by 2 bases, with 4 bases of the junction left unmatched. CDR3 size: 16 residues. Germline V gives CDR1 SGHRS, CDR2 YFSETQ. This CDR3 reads CASSLGQGAGQETQYF. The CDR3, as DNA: TGCGCCAGCAGCTTGGGACAGGGGGCTGGTCAAGAGACCCAGTACTTC.

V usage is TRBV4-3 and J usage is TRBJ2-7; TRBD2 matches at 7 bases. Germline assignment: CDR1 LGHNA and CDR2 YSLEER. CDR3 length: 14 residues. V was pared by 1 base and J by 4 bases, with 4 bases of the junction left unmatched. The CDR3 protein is CASSQVIGRYEQYF. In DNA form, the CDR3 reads TGCGCCAGCAGCCAAGTGATCGGGAGGTACGAGCAGTACTTC.

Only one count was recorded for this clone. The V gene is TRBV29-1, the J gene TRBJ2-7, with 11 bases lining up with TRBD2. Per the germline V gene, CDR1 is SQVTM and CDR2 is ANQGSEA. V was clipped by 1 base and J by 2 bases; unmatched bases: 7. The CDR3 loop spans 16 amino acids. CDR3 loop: CSVEGLAGGPTYEQYF. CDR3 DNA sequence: TGCAGCGTTGAAGGCTTAGCGGGAGGGCCTACCTACGAGCAGTACTTC.

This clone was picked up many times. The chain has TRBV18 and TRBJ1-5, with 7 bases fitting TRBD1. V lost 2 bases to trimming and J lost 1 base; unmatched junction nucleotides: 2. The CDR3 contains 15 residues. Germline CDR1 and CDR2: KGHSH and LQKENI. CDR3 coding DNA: TGTGCCAGCTCACCAGGACAGGCGAGCAATCAGCCCCAGCATTTT. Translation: CASSPGQASNQPQHF.

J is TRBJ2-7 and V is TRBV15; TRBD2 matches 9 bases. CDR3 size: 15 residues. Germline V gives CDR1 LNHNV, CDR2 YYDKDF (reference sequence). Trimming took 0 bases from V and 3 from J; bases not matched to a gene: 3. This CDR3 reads CATSREISGSYEQYF. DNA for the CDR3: TGTGCCACCAGCAGAGAAATTAGCGGGAGCTACGAGCAGTACTTC. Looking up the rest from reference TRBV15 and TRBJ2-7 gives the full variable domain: DAMVIQNPRYQVTQFGKPVTLSCSQTLNHNVMYWYQQKSSQAPKLLFHYYDKDFNNEADTPDNFQSRRPNTSFCFLDIRSPGLGDTAMYLCATSREISGSYEQYFGPGTRLTVT.

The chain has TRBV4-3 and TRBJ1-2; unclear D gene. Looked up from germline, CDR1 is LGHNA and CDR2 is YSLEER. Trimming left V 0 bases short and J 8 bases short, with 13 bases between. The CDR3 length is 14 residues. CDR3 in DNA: TGCGCCAGCAGCCAAGATTCGTACTTTGGGGGCTACACCTTC. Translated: CASSQDSYFGGYTF.

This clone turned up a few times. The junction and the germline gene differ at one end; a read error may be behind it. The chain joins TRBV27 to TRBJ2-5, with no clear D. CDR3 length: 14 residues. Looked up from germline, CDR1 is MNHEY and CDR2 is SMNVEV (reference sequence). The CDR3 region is CASSLSPHQETQYF. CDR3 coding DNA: TGTGCCAGCAGTTTATCTCCTCACCAGGAGACCCAGTACTTC.